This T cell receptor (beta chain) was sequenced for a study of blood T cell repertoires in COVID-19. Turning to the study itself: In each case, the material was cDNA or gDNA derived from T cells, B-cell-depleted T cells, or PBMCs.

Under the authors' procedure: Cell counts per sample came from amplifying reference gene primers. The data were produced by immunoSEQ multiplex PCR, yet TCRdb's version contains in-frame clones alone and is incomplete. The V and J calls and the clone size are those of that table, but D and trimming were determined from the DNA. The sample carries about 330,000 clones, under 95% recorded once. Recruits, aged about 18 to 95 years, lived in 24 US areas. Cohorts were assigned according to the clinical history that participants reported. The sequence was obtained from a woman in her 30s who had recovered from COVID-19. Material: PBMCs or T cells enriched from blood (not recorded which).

CDR3 protein: CASNRRGETQYF. In DNA form, the CDR3 reads TGTGCCAGCAACCGCAGGGGGGAGACCCAGTACTTC. The V and J genes are TRBV2 and TRBJ2-5, with 7 nucleotides matching TRBD1. The V gene's germline CDR1 is SNHLY and CDR2 FYNNEI. V was pared by 7 bases and J by 5 bases, with 4 bases of the junction left unmatched. The CDR3 runs 12 residues.